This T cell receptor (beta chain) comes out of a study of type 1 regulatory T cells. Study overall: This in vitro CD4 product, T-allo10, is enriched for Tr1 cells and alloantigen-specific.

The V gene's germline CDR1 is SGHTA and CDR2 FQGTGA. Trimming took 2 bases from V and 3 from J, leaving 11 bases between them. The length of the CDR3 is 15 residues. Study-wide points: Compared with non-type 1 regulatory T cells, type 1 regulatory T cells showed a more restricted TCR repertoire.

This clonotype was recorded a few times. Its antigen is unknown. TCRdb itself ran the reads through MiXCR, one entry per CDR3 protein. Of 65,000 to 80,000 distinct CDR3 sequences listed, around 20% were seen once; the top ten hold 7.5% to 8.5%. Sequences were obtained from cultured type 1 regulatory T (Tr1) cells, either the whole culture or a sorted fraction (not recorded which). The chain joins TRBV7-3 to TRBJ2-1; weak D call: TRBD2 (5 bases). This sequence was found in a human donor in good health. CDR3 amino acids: CASSLASPNYNEQFF. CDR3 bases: TGTGCCAGCAGCTTAGCTAGCCCTAACTACAATGAGCAGTTCTTC.